The 14 T cell receptor beta chains below were found in one sample sequenced in a study of T cells in Graves' hyperthyroidism and ophthalmopathy. Amplification of TCR beta CDR3 regions was performed using RNA transcripts as template. First-round RT-PCR targeting the TCR CDR3 was performed with the HTBI primer set. TCRdb re-called the multiplex PCR reads with MiXCR, one entry per CDR3 protein. The sample shows 300,000 to 450,000 distinct CDR3 sequences, more than 20% of them seen only once. The sequenced sample was blood. The source of these receptors is a man aged 45-65 years with Graves' hyperthyroidism.

This clonotype has just a few counts. The chain joins TRBV7-9 to TRBJ2-3, with TRBD2 matching 10 bases. The CDR3 extends over 17 amino acids. The germline CDR1 and CDR2 sequences are SEHNR and FQNEAQ (reference sequence). The trim removed 4 bases at V and 3 bases at J, leaving 10 bases unmatched. The CDR3: CASSSRVASGSTDTQYF. CDR3 nucleotide sequence: TGTGCCAGCAGCTCACGAGTGGCTAGCGGGAGTACAGATACGCAGTATTTT.

This chain uses TRBV20-1 with TRBJ2-1; maybe TRBD1 (5 bases). Per the germline V gene, CDR1 is DFQATT and CDR2 is SNEGSKA (reference sequence). The CDR3 spans 13 residues. The V gene lost 2 bases and the J gene lost 6 bases, with 11 bases spanning the gap. The CDR3 region has the DNA TGCAGTGCTAGATATGACAGAACCAATGAGCAGTTCTTC. This translates into CSARYDRTNEQFF.

This clonotype showed up many times. V gene TRBV11-2 combines with J gene TRBJ2-3, with no clear D. Germline values: CDR1 SGHAT, CDR2 FQNNGV. CDR3 length equals 14 residues. Trimming pared 6 bases from V and 0 bases from J, leaving 10 bases between. CDR3 residues: CASRSAKSTDTQYF. The DNA of the CDR3 is TGTGCCAGCAGGTCGGCGAAAAGCACAGATACGCAGTATTTT.

There are a few counts of this clonotype. This chain connects TRBV28 to TRBJ2-7; D is unclear. Germline-derived CDR1 and CDR2 are MDHEN and SYDVKM. This CDR3 spans 14 amino acids. Trimming left V 3 bases short and J 2 bases short, with 11 bases between. This chain's CDR3 is CASSFWQRAYEQYF. Written as DNA, the CDR3 is TGTGCCAGCAGTTTCTGGCAGCGAGCCTACGAGCAGTACTTC.

The chain is built from TRBV6-1 and TRBJ2-7; D is perhaps TRBD1 or TRBD2 (6 bases each). Germline V gives CDR1 MNHNS, CDR2 SASEGT. V dropped 5 bases and J dropped 2 bases, with 16 bases sitting between them. The CDR3 has 15 residues. CDR3 nucleotides: TGTGCCAGCAGTCCTAGGACGGGGGCGCCCTACGAGCAGTACTTC. Amino acids: CASSPRTGAPYEQYF.

This clonotype was seen only a few times. The V gene is TRBV2, the J gene TRBJ2-5; 7 bases fit TRBD2. The germline gives CDR1 SNHLY, CDR2 FYNNEI. Germline trimming cut 5 bases from V and 7 bases from J; bases unmatched to any gene: 10. The CDR3 is 14 residues long. Here the CDR3 reads CASSYDSREGTQYF. CDR3 coding DNA: TGTGCCAGCAGTTATGACAGTAGGGAGGGGACCCAGTACTTC.

The table lists this clonotype with a count of one. This chain links TRBV19 with TRBJ2-4, with TRBD2 identical over 15 bases. The V gene end was trimmed by 5 bases and the J gene end by 8 bases; junction bases not matched to a gene: 7. Germline CDR1 and CDR2: LNHDA and SQIVND (reference sequence). The CDR3 loop spans 16 amino acids. In DNA form, the CDR3 reads TGTGCCAGTAGTCCACACGGACTAGCGGGAGGGGACATTCAGTACTTC. The encoded protein is CASSPHGLAGGDIQYF.

This clonotype has ten or more counts. The V call is TRBV20-1, the J call TRBJ2-1, with 8 bases that match TRBD2. With V trimmed by 1 base and J by 6 bases, 5 bases remained unmatched. CDR3 size: 14 residues. The germline gives CDR1 DFQATT, CDR2 SNEGSKA (reference sequence). The CDR3 DNA reads as TGCAGTGCTAGAGGACTAGCGATTCTCAATGAGCAGTTCTTC. It is translated as CSARGLAILNEQFF.

The table lists this clonotype with many counts. The rearrangement joins TRBV5-6 to TRBJ2-7, with D hard to call. Per the germline V gene, CDR1 is SGHDT and CDR2 is YYEEEE. Trimming left V 0 bases short and J 8 bases short, with 18 bases between. The CDR3 covers 15 residues. The CDR3 sequence is CASSLVDGVGMKQYF. In nucleotides, the CDR3 is TGTGCCAGCAGCTTGGTTGACGGAGTGGGGATGAAGCAGTACTTC.

In this sample, this clonotype turned up many times. The chain couples TRBV14 to TRBJ1-2, with 8 bases lining up with TRBD1. Germline CDR1 is SGHDN and CDR2 is FVKESK. Trimming cost V 4 bases and J 4 bases; bases outside gene matches: 2. The CDR3 has 13 amino acids. The CDR3 nucleotides are TGTGCCAGCAGCCGGGACAGGAGCTATGGCTACACCTTC. It yields the protein CASSRDRSYGYTF.

This chain links TRBV3-1 with TRBJ1-1; D might be TRBD1 (5 bases). Germline V lookup: CDR1 LGHDT, CDR2 YNNKEL (reference sequence). The CDR3 is 14 residues long. Trimming pared 0 bases from V and 10 bases from J, leaving 15 bases between. The CDR3 sequence is CASSQDPGWGTAFF. The CDR3 region has the DNA TGTGCCAGCAGCCAAGATCCGGGATGGGGGACAGCTTTCTTT. Supplemented by reference TRBV3-1 and TRBJ1-1, the full variable domain reads DTAVSQTPKYLVTQMGNDKSIKCEQNLGHDTMYWYKQDSKKFLKIMFSYNNKELIINETVPNRFSPKSPDKAHLNLHINSLELGDSAVYFCASSQDPGWGTAFFGQGTRLTVV.

The rearrangement joins TRBV7-9 to TRBJ2-6, with D perhaps being TRBD1 or TRBD2 (5 bases each). With 4 bases removed from V and 2 bases from J, the gap between germline ends came to 12 bases. CDR1 SEHNR and CDR2 FQNEAQ come from the germline V gene (reference sequence). The CDR3 consists of 16 residues. CDR3 protein: CASSSGGGPGANVLTF. The CDR3 DNA reads TGTGCCAGCAGCTCAGGTGGGGGACCTGGGGCCAACGTCCTGACTTTC.

This clonotype was seen a few times. The V gene is TRBV18, the J gene TRBJ2-4; D not resolved. Germline V gene sequence: CDR1 KGHSH, CDR2 LQKENI. The V end was cut by 6 bases, the J end by 6 bases, with 9 bases between. The CDR3 totals 12 residues. CDR3 residues: CASSPERNIQYF. The CDR3 DNA sequence: TGTGCCAGCTCCCCAGAGAGAAACATTCAGTACTTC.

This clonotype was seen at least ten times. The rearrangement links TRBV12-3 or TRBV12-4 to TRBJ2-5; D ambiguous. CDR3 length equals 11 residues. V was shortened by 3 bases and J by 5 bases, with 4 bases between the two germline ends. The chain's CDR3 is CASSLVETQYF. DNA of the CDR3: TGTGCCAGCAGTTTGGTCGAGACCCAGTACTTC.